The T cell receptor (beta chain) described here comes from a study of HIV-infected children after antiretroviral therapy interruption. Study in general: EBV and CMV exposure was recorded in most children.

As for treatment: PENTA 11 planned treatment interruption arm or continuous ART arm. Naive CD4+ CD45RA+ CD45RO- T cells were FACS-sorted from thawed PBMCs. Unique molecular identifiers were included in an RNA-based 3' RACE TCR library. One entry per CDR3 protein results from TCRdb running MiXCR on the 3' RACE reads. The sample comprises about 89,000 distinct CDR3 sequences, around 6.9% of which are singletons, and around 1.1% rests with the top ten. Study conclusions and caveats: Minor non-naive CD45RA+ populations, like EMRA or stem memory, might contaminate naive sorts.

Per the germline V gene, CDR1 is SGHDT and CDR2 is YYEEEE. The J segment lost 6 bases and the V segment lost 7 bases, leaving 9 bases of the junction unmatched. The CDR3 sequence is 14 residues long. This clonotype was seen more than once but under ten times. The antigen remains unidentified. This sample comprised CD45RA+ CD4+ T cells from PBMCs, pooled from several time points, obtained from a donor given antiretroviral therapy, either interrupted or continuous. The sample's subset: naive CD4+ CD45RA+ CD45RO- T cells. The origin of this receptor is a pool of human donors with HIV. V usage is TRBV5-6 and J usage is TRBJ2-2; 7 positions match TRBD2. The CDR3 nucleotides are TGTGCCAGCGGGGAGGGAATGTGGCCCGGGGAGCTGTTTTTT. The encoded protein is CASGEGMWPGELFF.